Given below is one T cell receptor beta chain in context. The sample originates from a study of shared clonotypes between healthy human individuals. V was clipped by 2 bases and J by 5 bases, with 12 bases between them. The CDR3 contains 15 residues. Germline loops: CDR1 ENHRY, CDR2 SYGVKD. The protocol was immunoSEQ multiplex PCR, while the TCRdb copy is restricted to in-frame clones and leaves out a portion. The repertoire holds around 500,000 clones, with about 79% as singletons. All donors qualified as healthy HIV-negative adults and had experienced no recent acute infections or vaccinations. The source of this sequence is a woman between 35 and 50 years old in good health. Some clones in this sample may be carry-over from other donors' samples. V and J are TRBV10-3 and TRBJ1-4; maybe TRBD1 (6 bases). Source material: PBMCs. The CDR3 loop reads CAISEEAGENEKLFF. CDR3 bases: TGTGCCATCAGTGAGGAGGCAGGGGAAAATGAAAAACTGTTTTTT.